This is a list of T cell receptor beta chains from one sample in a study of Tregs in tolerant kidney transplant recipients. The table came from immunoSEQ multiplex PCR; TCRdb's copy has only in-frame clones and leaves some out. The sample shows under 95,000 clones, around 93% of them seen only once. The specimen comprised Tregs from blood, sampled before the transplant. The source of these receptors is a human donor who received a combined kidney and bone marrow transplant. Each CDR3 is given with its conserved first and last residue. The D gene is left open where the match is weak. Only some rows state a clone size, as once, few, many or a class for expanded clones.

d_gene,j_gene,abundance,v_gene,CDR3nt,CDR3aa
.,TRBJ1-4,few,TRBV6-5,TGTGCCAGCAGGAGGGCAGGGAGGAATGAAAAACTGTTTTTT,CASRRAGRNEKLFF
TRBD1,TRBJ2-3,.,TRBV30,TGTGCCTGGGGGACAGGGACTAGCACAGATACGCAGTATTTT,CAWGTGTSTDTQYF
.,TRBJ2-3,.,TRBV5-1,TGCGCCAGCAGCCCTGAAAGGACTACCACAGATACGCAGTATTTT,CASSPERTTTDTQYF
.,TRBJ2-7,.,TRBV6-6,TGTGCCAGCAGTTACTCGGACAGACGCGAGCAGTACTTC,CASSYSDRREQYF
.,TRBJ2-7,.,TRBV5-8,TGTGCCAGCAGCTCGACAGTTACCTACGAGCAGTACTTC,CASSSTVTYEQYF
TRBD2,TRBJ2-7,.,TRBV7-2,TGTGCCAGCAGCTTAGAAGGAGCGGGAGCGATTACCTACGAGCAGTACTTC,CASSLEGAGAITYEQYF
TRBD1,TRBJ2-7,.,TRBV11-2,TGTGCCAGCAGCTCCTTAGGACAGGGATACTACGAGCAGTACTTC,CASSSLGQGYYEQYF
TRBD1,TRBJ2-5,.,TRBV27,TGTGCCAGCAGTTTTGGGACAGGGGGAGAGACCCAGTACTTC,CASSFGTGGETQYF
TRBD1,TRBJ2-5,.,TRBV28,TGTGCCAGCACCTCATACTTGACAGGGGGCGAGACCCAGTACTTC,CASTSYLTGGETQYF
TRBD2,TRBJ2-7,.,TRBV27,TGTGCCAGCAGTTTATCTGGGACTACCTTTTCTTCCTACGAGCAGTACTTC,CASSLSGTTFSSYEQYF